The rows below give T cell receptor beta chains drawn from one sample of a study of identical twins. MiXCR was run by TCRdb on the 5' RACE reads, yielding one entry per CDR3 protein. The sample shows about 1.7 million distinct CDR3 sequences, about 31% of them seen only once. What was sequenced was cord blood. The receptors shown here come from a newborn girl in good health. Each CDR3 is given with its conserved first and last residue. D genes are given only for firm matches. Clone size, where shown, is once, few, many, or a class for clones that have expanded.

DNA: TGTGCCAGCAGCTTTGAGACTAACTACGAGCAGTACTTC
CDR3: CASSFETNYEQYF
V: TRBV7-9
size: few
D: NA
J: TRBJ2-7

DNA: TGCAGTGCTAGACTAGCGGGAGGTTCCAGTGAGCAGTTCTTC
CDR3: CSARLAGGSSEQFF
V: TRBV20-1
size: few
D: TRBD2
J: TRBJ2-1

DNA: TGTGCCAGAAGCTTAGGCCTTGTGGGAGAGACCCAGTACTTC
CDR3: CARSLGLVGETQYF
V: TRBV11-1
size: NA
D: NA
J: TRBJ2-5

DNA: TGCGCCAGTTCTGGGACTAGCGGGGCCCACGAGCAGTACTTC
CDR3: CASSGTSGAHEQYF
V: TRBV4-1
size: NA
D: TRBD2
J: TRBJ2-7

DNA: TGTGCCAGCAGTTTAGACCCAGCGGGGCACTACAATGAGCAGTACTTC
CDR3: CASSLDPAGHYNEQYF
V: TRBV27
size: NA
D: TRBD2
J: TRBJ2-7

DNA: TGTGCCAGCAGTGTAGGGCAGACAAACTATGGCTACACCTTC
CDR3: CASSVGQTNYGYTF
V: TRBV2
size: NA
D: NA
J: TRBJ1-2

DNA: TGCGCCAGCAGCCCGATAGGGACAGGGGGCCTCGCCTTACATGAAAAACTGTTTTTT
CDR3: CASSPIGTGGLALHEKLFF
V: TRBV4-1
size: NA
D: TRBD1
J: TRBJ1-4

DNA: TGTGCCAGCAGCGCCCCTTCAGCGGGAGGGGTCTACAATGAGCAGTTCTTC
CDR3: CASSAPSAGGVYNEQFF
V: TRBV9
size: NA
D: TRBD2
J: TRBJ2-1

DNA: TGTGCCAGCAGCTTCGAACTAGCCAAAAACATTCAGTACTTC
CDR3: CASSFELAKNIQYF
V: TRBV7-2
size: many
D: NA
J: TRBJ2-4

DNA: TGTGCCAGCAGTTTATTGGAGGAAAGACTGTTTTTT
CDR3: CASSLLEERLFF
V: TRBV28
size: once
D: NA
J: TRBJ1-4

DNA: TGTGCCAGCAGTGAATACAAAAACTATGGCTACACCTTC
CDR3: CASSEYKNYGYTF
V: TRBV25-1
size: NA
D: NA
J: TRBJ1-2